The present T cell receptor (beta chain) was sequenced within a study of technical replicates of blood from a few donors. Deletions cut 0 bases from V and 8 bases from J, with 10 bases between. Germline-derived CDR1 and CDR2 are SEHNR and FQNEAQ (reference sequence). There are 13 residues in the CDR3. TCRdb's copy holds only in-frame clones and misses some; the assay was immunoSEQ multiplex PCR. The sample records roughly 71,000 clones, just under 95% being singletons. The receptor was isolated from a human donor in good health. Sample: T cells isolated from PBMCs. The genes are TRBV7-9 and TRBJ1-2; D uncertain. The CDR3 is CASSLAPQYGYTF. CDR3 sequence (DNA): TGTGCCAGCAGCTTAGCGCCACAATACGGCTACACCTTC.